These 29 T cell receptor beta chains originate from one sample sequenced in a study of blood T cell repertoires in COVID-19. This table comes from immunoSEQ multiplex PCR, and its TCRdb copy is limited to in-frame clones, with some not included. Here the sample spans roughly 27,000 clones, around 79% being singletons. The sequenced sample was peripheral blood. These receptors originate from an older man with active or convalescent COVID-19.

Here the CDR3 DNA reads TGTGCCAGCAGCCCCGACAGGGGCTATGGCTACACCTTC. Translation gives CASSPDRGYGYTF. The rearrangement links TRBV7-2 to TRBJ1-2; 8 nucleotides match TRBD1. The CDR3 length is 13 residues. After removal of 5 bases from V and 4 bases from J, the junction contained 3 bases not matched to a gene. Germline lookup yields CDR1 SGHTA and CDR2 FQGNSA.

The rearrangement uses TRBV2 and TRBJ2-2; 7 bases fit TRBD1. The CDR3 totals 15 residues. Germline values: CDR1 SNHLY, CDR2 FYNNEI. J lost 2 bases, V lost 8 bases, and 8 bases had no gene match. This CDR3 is CASVTGTANTGELFF. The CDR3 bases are TGTGCCAGCGTGACCGGGACAGCTAACACCGGGGAGCTGTTTTTT.

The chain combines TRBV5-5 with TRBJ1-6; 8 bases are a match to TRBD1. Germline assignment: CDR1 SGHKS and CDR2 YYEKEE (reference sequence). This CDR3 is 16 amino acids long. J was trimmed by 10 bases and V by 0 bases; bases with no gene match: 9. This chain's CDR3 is CASSLATGVLWSPLHF. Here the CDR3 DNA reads TGTGCCAGCAGCTTGGCGACAGGGGTTTTGTGGTCACCCCTCCACTTT.

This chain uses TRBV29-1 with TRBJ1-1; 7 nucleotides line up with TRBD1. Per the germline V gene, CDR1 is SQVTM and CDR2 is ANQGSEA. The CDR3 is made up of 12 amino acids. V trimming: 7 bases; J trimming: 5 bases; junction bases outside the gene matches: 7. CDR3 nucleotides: TGCAGCGGTCTGACAGGGTATACTGAAGCTTTCTTT. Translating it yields CSGLTGYTEAFF.

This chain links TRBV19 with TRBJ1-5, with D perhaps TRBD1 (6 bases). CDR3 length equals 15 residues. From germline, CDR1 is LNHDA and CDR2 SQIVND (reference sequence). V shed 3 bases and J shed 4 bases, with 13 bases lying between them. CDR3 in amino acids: CASSMRGRLNQPQHF. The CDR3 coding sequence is TGTGCCAGTAGTATGCGGGGGCGACTGAATCAGCCCCAGCATTTT.

This CDR3 reads CASSLVLAGSEQYF. CDR3 coding DNA: TGTGCCAGCAGCTTAGTTCTAGCGGGAAGTGAGCAGTACTTC. The chain links TRBV7-2 to TRBJ2-7; TRBD2 matches at 9 bases. The germline V gene encodes CDR1 SGHTA and CDR2 FQGNSA. V was pared by 1 base and J by 7 bases, with 5 bases of the junction left unmatched. This CDR3 comprises 14 residues.

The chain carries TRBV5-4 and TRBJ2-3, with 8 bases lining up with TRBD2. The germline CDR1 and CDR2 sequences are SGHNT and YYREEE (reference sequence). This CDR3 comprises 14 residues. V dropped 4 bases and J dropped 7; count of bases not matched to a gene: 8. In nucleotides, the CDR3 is TGTGCCAGCAGCAAGGGACTAGATTTGCATACGCAGTATTTT. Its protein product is CASSKGLDLHTQYF.

The CDR3 spells CASSPRGDPLWDSPLHF. In DNA form, the CDR3 reads TGTGCCAGCTCACCACGGGGGGACCCCCTCTGGGATTCACCCCTCCACTTT. This rearrangement joins TRBV18 to TRBJ1-6, with D perhaps matching TRBD1 (5 bases). The CDR3 consists of 17 residues. The V and J ends lost 1 base and 8 bases respectively, with 18 bases between them. Germline CDR1 is KGHSH and CDR2 is LQKENI.

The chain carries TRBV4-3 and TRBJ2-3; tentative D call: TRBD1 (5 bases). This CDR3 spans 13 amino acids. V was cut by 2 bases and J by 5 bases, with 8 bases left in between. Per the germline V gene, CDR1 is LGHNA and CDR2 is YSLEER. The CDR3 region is CASSQSDRDTQYF. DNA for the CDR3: TGCGCCAGCAGCCAATCCGACAGAGATACGCAGTATTTT.

The DNA of the CDR3 is TGTGCCAGCGGAGGGACAGTTGGAAACACCATATATTTT. This translates into CASGGTVGNTIYF. This sequence joins TRBV7-2 and TRBJ1-3, with 7 bases fitting TRBD1. With 8 bases clipped from V and 3 bases from J, the junction kept 4 bases outside the gene matches. The CDR3 covers 13 residues. CDR1 is SGHTA and CDR2 is FQGNSA in the germline V gene.

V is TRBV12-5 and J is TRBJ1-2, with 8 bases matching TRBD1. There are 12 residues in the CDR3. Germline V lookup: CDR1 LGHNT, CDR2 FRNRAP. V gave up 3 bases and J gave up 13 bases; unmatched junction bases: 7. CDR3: CASGFYDRGVTF. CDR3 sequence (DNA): TGTGCTAGTGGTTTTTATGACAGGGGAGTCACCTTC.

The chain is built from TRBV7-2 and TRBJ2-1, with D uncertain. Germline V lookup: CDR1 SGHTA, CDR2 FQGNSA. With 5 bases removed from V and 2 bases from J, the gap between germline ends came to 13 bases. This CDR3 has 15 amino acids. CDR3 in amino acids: CASSLQFPPYNEQFF. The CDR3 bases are TGTGCCAGCAGCCTACAGTTTCCACCCTACAATGAGCAGTTCTTC.

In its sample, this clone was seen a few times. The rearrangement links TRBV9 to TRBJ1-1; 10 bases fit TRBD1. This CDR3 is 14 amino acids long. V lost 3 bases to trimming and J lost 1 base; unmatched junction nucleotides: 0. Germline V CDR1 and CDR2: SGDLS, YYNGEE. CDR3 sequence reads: CASSGDRGNTEAFF. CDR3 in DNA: TGTGCCAGCAGCGGGGACAGGGGGAACACTGAAGCTTTCTTT.

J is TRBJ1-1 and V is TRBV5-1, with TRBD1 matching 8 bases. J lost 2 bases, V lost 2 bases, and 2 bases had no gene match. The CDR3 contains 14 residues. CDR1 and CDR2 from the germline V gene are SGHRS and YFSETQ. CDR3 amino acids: CASSFQGANTEAFF. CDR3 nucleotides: TGCGCCAGCAGCTTCCAGGGGGCTAACACTGAAGCTTTCTTT.

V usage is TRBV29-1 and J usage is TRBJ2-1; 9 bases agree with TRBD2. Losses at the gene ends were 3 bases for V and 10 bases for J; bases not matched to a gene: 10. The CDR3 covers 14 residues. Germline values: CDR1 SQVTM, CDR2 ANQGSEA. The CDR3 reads CSVEGSGSLWEQFF. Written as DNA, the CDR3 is TGCAGCGTTGAGGGTAGCGGGAGTTTATGGGAGCAGTTCTTC.

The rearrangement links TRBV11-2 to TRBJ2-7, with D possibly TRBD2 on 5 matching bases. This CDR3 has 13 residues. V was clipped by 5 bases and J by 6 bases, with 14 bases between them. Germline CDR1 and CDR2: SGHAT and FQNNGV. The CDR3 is CASSNGVGGEQYF. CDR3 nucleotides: TGTGCCAGCAGCAACGGGGTCGGCGGCGAGCAGTACTTC.

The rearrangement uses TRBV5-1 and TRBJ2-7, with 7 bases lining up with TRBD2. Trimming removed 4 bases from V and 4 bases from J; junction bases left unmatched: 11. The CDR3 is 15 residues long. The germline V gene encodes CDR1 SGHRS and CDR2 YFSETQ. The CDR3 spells CASSNRLSGVYEQYF. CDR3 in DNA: TGCGCCAGCAGCAACCGACTAAGCGGGGTATACGAGCAGTACTTC.

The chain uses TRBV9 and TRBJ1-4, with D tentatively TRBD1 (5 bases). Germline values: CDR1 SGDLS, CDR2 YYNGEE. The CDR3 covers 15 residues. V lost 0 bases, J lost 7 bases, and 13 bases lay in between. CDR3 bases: TGTGCCAGCAGCGTAGCTCCAGGGATTCGTGAAAAACTGTTTTTT. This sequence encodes CASSVAPGIREKLFF.

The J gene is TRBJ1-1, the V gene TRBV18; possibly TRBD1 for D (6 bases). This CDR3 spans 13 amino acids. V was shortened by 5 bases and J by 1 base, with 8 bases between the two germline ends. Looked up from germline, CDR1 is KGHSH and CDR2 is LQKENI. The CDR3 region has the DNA TGTGCCAGCTCAGAGGGGGAGAACACTGAAGCTTTCTTT. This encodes CASSEGENTEAFF.

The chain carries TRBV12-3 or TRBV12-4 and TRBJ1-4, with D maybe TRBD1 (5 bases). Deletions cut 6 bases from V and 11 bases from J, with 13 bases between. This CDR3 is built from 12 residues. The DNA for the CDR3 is TGTGCCAGCAGCGATGACAGTTACAAACTGTTTTTT. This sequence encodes CASSDDSYKLFF.

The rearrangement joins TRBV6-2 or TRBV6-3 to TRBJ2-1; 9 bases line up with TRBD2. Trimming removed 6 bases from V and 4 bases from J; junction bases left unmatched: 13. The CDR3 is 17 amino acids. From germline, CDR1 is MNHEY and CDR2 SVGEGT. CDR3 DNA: TGTGCCAGCAGCCCTTTGGGAGGTAGCGGGGGATACAATGAGCAGTTCTTC. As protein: CASSPLGGSGGYNEQFF.

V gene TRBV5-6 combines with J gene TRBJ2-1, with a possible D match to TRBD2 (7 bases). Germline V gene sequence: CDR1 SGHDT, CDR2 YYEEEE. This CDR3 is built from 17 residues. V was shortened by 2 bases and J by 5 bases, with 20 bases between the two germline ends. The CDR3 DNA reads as TGTGCCAGCAGCTTTAGTCTTGCGGGGGCCCCCGACAATGAGCAGTTCTTC. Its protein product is CASSFSLAGAPDNEQFF.

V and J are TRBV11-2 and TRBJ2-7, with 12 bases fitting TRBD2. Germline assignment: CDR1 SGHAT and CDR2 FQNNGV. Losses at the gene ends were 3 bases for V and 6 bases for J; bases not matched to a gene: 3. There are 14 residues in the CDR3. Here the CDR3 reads CASSFSSGGAEQYF. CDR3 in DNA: TGTGCCAGCAGCTTCTCTAGCGGGGGGGCCGAGCAGTACTTC.

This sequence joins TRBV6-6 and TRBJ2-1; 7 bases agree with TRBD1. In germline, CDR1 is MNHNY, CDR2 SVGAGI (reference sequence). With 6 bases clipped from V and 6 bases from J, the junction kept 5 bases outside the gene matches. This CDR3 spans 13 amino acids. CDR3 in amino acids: CASSSGQSNEQFF. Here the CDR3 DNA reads TGTGCCAGCAGCTCGGGACAGTCCAATGAGCAGTTCTTC.

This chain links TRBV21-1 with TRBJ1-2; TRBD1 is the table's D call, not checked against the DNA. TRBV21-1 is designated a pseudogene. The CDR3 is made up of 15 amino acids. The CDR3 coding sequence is TGTGCCAGCAGCACCGGGACAGCTTTTACCTATGGCTACACCTTC. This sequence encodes CASSTGTAFTYGYTF.

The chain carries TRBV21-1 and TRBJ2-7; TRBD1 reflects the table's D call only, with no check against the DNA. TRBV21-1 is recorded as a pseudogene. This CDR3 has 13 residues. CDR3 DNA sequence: TGTGCCCCCGTTGGGCACAGCTCCTACGAGCAGTACTTC. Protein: CAPVGHSSYEQYF.

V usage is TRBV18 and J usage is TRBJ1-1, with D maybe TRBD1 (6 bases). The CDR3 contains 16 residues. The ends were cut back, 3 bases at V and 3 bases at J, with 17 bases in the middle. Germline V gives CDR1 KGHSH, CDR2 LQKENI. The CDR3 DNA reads TGTGCCAGCTCACCCCAAGCGGGGGCGAGCCACACTGAAGCTTTCTTT. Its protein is CASSPQAGASHTEAFF.

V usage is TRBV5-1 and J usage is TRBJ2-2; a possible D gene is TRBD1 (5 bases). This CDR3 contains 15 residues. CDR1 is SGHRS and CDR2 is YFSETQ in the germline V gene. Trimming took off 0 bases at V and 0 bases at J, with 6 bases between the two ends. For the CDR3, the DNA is TGCGCCAGCAGCTTGGCACAGGCGAACACCGGGGAGCTGTTTTTT. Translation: CASSLAQANTGELFF.

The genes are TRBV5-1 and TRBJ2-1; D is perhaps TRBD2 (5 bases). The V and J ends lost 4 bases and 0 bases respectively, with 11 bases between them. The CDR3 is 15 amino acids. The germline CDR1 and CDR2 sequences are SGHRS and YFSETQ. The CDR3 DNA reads TGCGCCAGCAGCGCTCGGGGAGACTCCTACAATGAGCAGTTCTTC. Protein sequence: CASSARGDSYNEQFF.